A single sample gave rise to the 12 T cell receptor beta chains below, sequenced in a study of blood T cell repertoires in COVID-19. The method was immunoSEQ multiplex PCR; TCRdb's version includes in-frame clones alone and lacks a portion of them. The data hold tens of thousands of clones, with 88% observed a single time. The sample comprised peripheral blood. These receptors originate from a woman aged 80 or over with active COVID-19.

The gene calls are TRBV28 and TRBJ2-7, with 10 bases fitting TRBD2. Germline V gives CDR1 MDHEN, CDR2 SYDVKM. CDR3 size: 18 residues. V gave up 3 bases and J gave up 9 bases; unmatched junction bases: 20. The CDR3 sequence is CASSLPNLGGLAGVGQYF. DNA of the CDR3: TGTGCCAGCAGTTTGCCCAATCTAGGGGGGCTAGCGGGAGTTGGGCAGTACTTC.

The chain recombines TRBV10-3 with TRBJ2-5, with a weak D call TRBD1 (6 bases). This CDR3 has 14 amino acids. Trimming took 0 bases from V and 2 from J, leaving 7 bases between them. The germline V gene has CDR1 ENHRY and CDR2 SYGVKD. The CDR3 loop reads CAISESQGQETQYF. In DNA, the CDR3 is TGTGCCATCAGTGAGTCCCAGGGGCAAGAGACCCAGTACTTC.

The chain has TRBV18 and TRBJ1-2, with D possibly TRBD1 on 5 matching bases. The germline gives CDR1 KGHSH, CDR2 LQKENI. The CDR3 is made up of 13 amino acids. Trimming removed 2 bases at V and 4 bases at J, with 8 bases between. CDR3 DNA sequence: TGTGCCAGCTCACCAGACAGTATCTATGGCTACACCTTC. Amino acids: CASSPDSIYGYTF.

J is TRBJ2-1 and V is TRBV3-1 (or the pseudogene TRBV3-2), with 8 bases aligning to TRBD2. CDR1 is LGHDT, CDR2 YNNKEL, per germline (reference sequence). This CDR3 has 16 residues. The trim removed 1 base at V and 2 bases at J, leaving 4 bases unmatched. This CDR3 reads CASSQVGRGAYNEQFF. CDR3 DNA sequence: TGTGCCAGCAGCCAAGTCGGGAGGGGGGCCTACAATGAGCAGTTCTTC.

This clone was seen a single time. The rearrangement joins TRBV19 to TRBJ2-7; 12 bases line up with TRBD2. The CDR3 loop spans 16 amino acids. Germline-derived CDR1 and CDR2 are LNHDA and SQIVND (reference sequence). V lost 5 bases to trimming and J lost 3 bases; unmatched junction nucleotides: 8. CDR3 in amino acids: CASSSTSGSLGYEQYF. Written as DNA, the CDR3 is TGTGCCAGTAGTTCGACTAGCGGGAGCTTGGGCTACGAGCAGTACTTC.

This clone has only a few counts. V usage is TRBV5-4 and J usage is TRBJ1-3, with D hard to call. With 1 base removed from V and 4 bases from J, the gap between germline ends came to 6 bases. The CDR3 spans 13 residues. The germline V gene has CDR1 SGHNT and CDR2 YYREEE (reference sequence). The CDR3 reads CASSLSPGNTIYF. The DNA for the CDR3 is TGTGCCAGCAGCTTGTCTCCGGGAAACACCATATATTTT.

The J gene is TRBJ2-1, the V gene TRBV7-9; 9 bases align to TRBD2. The CDR3 loop spans 19 amino acids. Per germline, CDR1 SEHNR and CDR2 FQNEAQ (reference sequence). With 1 base clipped from V and 6 bases from J, the junction kept 16 bases outside the gene matches. The CDR3 DNA sequence: TGTGCCAGCAGCTTAGTGGGCGGGAGGGCTGACAGAGCCGTCAATGAGCAGTTCTTC. This gives the protein CASSLVGGRADRAVNEQFF.

The DNA of the CDR3 is TGTTCTTCTACGAGAGGGAACGAGCAGTACTTC. Its protein product is CSSTRGNEQYF. The V and J genes are TRBV25-1 and TRBJ2-7; the D gene is possibly TRBD2 (5 bases). Per the germline V gene, CDR1 is MGHDK and CDR2 is SYGVNS. CDR3 length: 11 residues.

As DNA, the CDR3 is TGTGCCAGCTGCGCCGGGACAGGGGAATACGAGCAGTACTTC. Protein sequence: CASCAGTGEYEQYF. V and J are TRBV5-6 and TRBJ2-7; TRBD1 aligns across 10 bases. The CDR3 covers 14 residues. Germline V gene data show CDR1 as SGHDT and CDR2 as YYEEEE. After removal of 7 bases from V and 4 bases from J, the junction contained 8 bases not matched to a gene.

The rearrangement links TRBV7-2 to TRBJ2-2; 9 positions match TRBD1. J lost 6 bases, V lost 5 bases, and 4 bases had no gene match. From germline, CDR1 is SGHTA and CDR2 FQGNSA. This CDR3 region has 14 residues. CDR3 amino acids: CASSLDRGSGELFF. The DNA of the CDR3 is TGTGCCAGCAGCCTGGACAGGGGATCCGGGGAGCTGTTTTTT. The full variable domain, with the rest looked up from reference TRBV7-2 and TRBJ2-2, is GAGVSQSPSNKVTEKGKDVELRCDPISGHTALYWYRQSLGQGLEFLIYFQGNSAPDKSGLPSDRFSAERTGGSVSTLTIQRTQQEDSAVYLCASSLDRGSGELFFGEGSRLTVL.

The chain combines TRBV12-3 or TRBV12-4 with TRBJ2-7; the match to TRBD1 covers 7 bases. Trimming at V came to 7 bases and at J to 3 bases, leaving 6 bases not matched to a gene. The CDR3 consists of 13 residues. CDR3 coding DNA: TGTGCCAGCACCCGACAGGGTGTCTACGAGCAGTACTTC. Its protein product is CASTRQGVYEQYF.

This sequence joins TRBV18 and TRBJ1-4; 11 bases align to TRBD1. Germline trimming cut 4 bases from V and 7 bases from J; bases unmatched to any gene: 8. The CDR3 is 16 residues long. CDR1 is KGHSH and CDR2 is LQKENI in the germline V gene. CDR3 sequence reads: CASSLGQGALFEKLFF. CDR3 coding DNA: TGTGCCAGCTCACTCGGACAGGGGGCTCTGTTTGAAAAACTGTTTTTT.